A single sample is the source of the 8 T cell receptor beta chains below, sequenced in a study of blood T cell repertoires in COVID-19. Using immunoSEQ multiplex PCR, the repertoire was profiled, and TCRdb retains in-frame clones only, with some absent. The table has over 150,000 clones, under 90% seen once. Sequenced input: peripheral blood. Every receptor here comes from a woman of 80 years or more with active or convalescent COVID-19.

The DNA for the CDR3 is TGTGCCAGCAGGGGTAGCGGGAGAGCCGAGACCCAGTACTTC. Its translation: CASRGSGRAETQYF. The rearrangement links TRBV2 to TRBJ2-5, with TRBD2 matching 9 bases. Germline V gene data show CDR1 as SNHLY and CDR2 as FYNNEI. Trimming cost V 6 bases and J 5 bases; bases outside gene matches: 7. The CDR3 sequence is 14 residues long.

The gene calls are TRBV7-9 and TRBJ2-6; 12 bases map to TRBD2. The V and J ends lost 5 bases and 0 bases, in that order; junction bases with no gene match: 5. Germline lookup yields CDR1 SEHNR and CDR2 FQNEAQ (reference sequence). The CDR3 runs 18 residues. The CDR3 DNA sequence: TGTGCCAGCAGCATCACTAGCGGGAGGTACTCTGGGGCCAACGTCCTGACTTTC. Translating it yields CASSITSGRYSGANVLTF. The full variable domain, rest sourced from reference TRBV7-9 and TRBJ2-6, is DTGVSQNPRHKITKRGQNVTFRCDPISEHNRLYWYRQTLGQGPEFLTYFQNEAQLEKSRLLSDRFSAERPKGSFSTLEIQRTEQGDSAMYLCASSITSGRYSGANVLTFGAGSRLTVL.

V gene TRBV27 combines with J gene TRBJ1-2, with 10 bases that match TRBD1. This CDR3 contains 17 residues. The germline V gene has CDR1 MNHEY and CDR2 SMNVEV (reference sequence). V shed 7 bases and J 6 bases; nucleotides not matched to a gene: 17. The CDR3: CASTSNSGDRGINGYTF. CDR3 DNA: TGTGCCAGCACCTCAAATTCCGGGGACAGGGGTATAAATGGCTACACCTTC.

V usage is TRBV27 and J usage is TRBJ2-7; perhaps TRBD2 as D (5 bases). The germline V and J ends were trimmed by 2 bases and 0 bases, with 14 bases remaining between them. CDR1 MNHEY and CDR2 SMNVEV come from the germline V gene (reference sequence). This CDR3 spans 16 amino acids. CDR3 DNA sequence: TGTGCCAGCAGTTTAAGCTGGCGGGCTAGCTCCTACGAGCAGTACTTC. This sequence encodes CASSLSWRASSYEQYF.

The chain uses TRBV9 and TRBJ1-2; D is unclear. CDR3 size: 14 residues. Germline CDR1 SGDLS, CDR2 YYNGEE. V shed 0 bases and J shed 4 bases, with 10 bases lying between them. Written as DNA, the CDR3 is TGTGCCAGCAGCGTAGTAGCGGAGGGCTATGGCTACACCTTC. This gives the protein CASSVVAEGYGYTF.

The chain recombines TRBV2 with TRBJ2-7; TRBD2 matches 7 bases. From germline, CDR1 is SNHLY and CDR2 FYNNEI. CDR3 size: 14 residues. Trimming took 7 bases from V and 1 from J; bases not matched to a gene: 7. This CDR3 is CASTVASGSYEQYF. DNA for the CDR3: TGTGCCAGCACTGTCGCTAGCGGATCCTACGAGCAGTACTTC.

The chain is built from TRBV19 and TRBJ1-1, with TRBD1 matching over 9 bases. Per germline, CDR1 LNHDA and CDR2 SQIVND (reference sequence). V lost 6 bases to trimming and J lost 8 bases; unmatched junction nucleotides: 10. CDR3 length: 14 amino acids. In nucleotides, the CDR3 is TGTGCCAGTAGGTTTGACAGGGGGACCGAGGAAGCTTTCTTT. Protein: CASRFDRGTEEAFF.

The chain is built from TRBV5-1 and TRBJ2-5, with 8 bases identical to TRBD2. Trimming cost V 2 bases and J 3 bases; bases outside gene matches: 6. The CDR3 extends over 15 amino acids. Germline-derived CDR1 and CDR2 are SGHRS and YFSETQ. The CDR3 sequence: CASSLLAEVKETQYF. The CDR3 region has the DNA TGCGCCAGCAGCTTACTAGCGGAGGTTAAAGAGACCCAGTACTTC.